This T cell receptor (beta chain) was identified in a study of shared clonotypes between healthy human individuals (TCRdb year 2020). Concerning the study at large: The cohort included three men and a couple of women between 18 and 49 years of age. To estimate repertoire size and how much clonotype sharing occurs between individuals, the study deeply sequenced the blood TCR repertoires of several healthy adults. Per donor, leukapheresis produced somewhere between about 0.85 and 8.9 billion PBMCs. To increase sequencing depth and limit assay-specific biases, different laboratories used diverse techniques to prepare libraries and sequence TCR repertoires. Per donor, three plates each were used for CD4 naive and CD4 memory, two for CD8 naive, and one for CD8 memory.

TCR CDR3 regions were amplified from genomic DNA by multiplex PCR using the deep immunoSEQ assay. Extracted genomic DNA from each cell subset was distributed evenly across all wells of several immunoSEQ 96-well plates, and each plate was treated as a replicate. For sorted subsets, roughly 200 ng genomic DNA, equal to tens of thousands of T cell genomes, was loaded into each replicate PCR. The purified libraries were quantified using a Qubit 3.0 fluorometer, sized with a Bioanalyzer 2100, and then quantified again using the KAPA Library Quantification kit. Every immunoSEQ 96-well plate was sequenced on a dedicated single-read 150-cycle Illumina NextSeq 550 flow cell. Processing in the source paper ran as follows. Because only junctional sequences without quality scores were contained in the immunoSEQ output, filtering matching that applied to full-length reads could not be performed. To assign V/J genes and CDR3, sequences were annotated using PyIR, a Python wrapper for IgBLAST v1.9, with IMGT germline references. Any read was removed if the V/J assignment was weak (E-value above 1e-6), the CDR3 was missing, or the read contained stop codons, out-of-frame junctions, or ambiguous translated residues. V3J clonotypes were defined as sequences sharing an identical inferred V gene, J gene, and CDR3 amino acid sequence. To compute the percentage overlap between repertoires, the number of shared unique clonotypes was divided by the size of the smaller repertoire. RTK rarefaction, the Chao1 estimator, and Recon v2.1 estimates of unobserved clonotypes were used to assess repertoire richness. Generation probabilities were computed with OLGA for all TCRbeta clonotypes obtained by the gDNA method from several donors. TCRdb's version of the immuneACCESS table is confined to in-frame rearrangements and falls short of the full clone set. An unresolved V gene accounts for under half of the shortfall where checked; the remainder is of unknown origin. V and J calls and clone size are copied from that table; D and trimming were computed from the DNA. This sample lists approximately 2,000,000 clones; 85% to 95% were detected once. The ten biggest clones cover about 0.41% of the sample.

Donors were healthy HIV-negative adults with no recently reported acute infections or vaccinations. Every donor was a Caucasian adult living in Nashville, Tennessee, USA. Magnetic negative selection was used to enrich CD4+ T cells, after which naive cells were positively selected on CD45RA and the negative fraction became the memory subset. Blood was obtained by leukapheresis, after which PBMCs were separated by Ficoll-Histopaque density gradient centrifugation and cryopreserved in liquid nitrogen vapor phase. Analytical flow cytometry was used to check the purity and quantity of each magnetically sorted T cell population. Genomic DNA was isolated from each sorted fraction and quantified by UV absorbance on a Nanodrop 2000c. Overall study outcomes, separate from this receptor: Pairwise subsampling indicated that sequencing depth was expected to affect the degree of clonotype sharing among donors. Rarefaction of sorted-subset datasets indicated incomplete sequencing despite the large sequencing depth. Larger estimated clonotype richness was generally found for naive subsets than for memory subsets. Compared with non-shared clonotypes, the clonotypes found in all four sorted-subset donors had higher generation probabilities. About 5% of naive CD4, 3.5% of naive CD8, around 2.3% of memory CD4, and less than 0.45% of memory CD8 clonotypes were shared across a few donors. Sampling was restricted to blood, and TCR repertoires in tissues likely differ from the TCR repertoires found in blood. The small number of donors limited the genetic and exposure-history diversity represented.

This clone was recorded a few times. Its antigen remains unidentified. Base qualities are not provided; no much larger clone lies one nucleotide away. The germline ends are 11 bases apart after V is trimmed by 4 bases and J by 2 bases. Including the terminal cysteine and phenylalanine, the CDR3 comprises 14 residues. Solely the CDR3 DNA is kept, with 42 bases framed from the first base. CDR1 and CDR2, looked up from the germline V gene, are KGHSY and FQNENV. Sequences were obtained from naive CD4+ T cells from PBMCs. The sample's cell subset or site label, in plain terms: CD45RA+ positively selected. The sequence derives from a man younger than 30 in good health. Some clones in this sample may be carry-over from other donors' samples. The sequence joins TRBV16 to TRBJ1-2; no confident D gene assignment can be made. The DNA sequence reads TGTGCCAGCAGCCGGTTGACCCCCAACTATGGCTACACCTTC. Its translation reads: CASSRLTPNYGYTF. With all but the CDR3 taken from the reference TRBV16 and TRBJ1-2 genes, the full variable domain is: GEEVAQTPKHLVRGEGQKAKLYCAPIKGHSYVFWYQQVLKNEFKFLISFQNENVFDETGMPKERFSAKCLPNSPCSLEIQATKLEDSAVYFCASSRLTPNYGYTFGSGTRLTVV.